Sequencing of this T cell receptor (beta chain) was carried out in a study of blood T cell repertoires in COVID-19. The overall study: Samples of COVID-19 (acute and convalescent) were obtained from the United States, Italy and Spain. T cells, B-cell-depleted T cells, or PBMCs supplied cDNA or gDNA.

Profiled with immunoSEQ multiplex PCR; TCRdb holds only in-frame clones, not every one. The table has about 380,000 clones, around 89% seen once. This receptor was obtained from a middle-aged man with acute or convalescent COVID-19. Material: peripheral blood.

CDR3 in amino acids: CASSYSWDRRYGYTF. The CDR3 nucleotides are TGTGCCAGCAGTTACTCCTGGGACAGGCGTTATGGCTACACCTTC. The chain uses TRBV6-5 and TRBJ1-2; 8 positions agree with TRBD1. CDR1 MNHEY and CDR2 SVGAGI come from the germline V gene. With 0 bases clipped from V and 5 bases from J, the junction kept 5 bases outside the gene matches. The CDR3 has 15 residues.